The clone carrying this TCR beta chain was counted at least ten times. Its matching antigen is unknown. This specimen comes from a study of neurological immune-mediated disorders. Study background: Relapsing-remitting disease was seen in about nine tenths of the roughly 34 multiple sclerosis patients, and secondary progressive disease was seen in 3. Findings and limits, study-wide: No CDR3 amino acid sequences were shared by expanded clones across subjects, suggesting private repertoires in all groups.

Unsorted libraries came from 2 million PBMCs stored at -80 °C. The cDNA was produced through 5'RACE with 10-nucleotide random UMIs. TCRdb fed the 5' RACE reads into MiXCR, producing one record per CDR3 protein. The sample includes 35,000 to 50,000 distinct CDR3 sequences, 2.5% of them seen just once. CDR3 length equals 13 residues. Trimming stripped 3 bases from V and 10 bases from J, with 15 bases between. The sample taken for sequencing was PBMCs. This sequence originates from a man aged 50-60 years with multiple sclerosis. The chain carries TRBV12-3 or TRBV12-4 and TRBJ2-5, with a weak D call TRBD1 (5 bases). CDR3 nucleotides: TGTGCCAGCAGTTTCCCCAGGGCAAAGGACCAGTACTTC. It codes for CASSFPRAKDQYF.